This TCR beta chain was recovered during a study of blood T cell repertoires in COVID-19. The wider study: The United States, Italy and Spain supplied acute and convalescent COVID-19 samples. Sample material is recorded as cDNA or gDNA derived from T cells, B-cell-depleted T cells, or PBMCs.

Per the original methods: Quantification of nucleated cells was approximated via reference gene primer amplification. Assay: immunoSEQ multiplex PCR; the TCRdb copy retains only in-frame clones and omits some. V, J and clone size derive from that table, while D and trimming were established from the DNA sequence. Here the sample spans some 140,000 clones, about 77% being singletons. CDR3 size: 12 residues. Germline V lookup: CDR1 KGHSH, CDR2 LQKENI. Trimming stripped 3 bases from V and 6 bases from J, with 7 bases between. The source material was peripheral blood. The chain employs TRBV18 and TRBJ2-3; D is uncertain. The origin of this receptor is a man aged 80 or over with acute or convalescent COVID-19. The chain's CDR3 is CASSPTVDTQYF. CDR3 nucleotides: TGTGCCAGCTCACCTACTGTTGATACGCAGTATTTT.